Sequencing of this T cell receptor beta chain was carried out in a study of blood T cell repertoires in COVID-19. Overall study context: T cells, B-cell-depleted T cells, or PBMCs supplied cDNA or gDNA.

CDR1 and CDR2 (germline): SGHRS, YFSETQ. The CDR3 is 14 residues long. Trimming removed 1 base at V and 1 base at J, with 6 bases between. The assay was immunoSEQ multiplex PCR, and TCRdb's table has in-frame clones only and misses some. The data show around 250,000 clones, approximately 83% seen once. The specimen was PBMCs or T cells enriched from blood (not recorded which). The clonotype was recovered from a woman in her forties or fifties who had recovered from COVID-19. The V call is TRBV5-1, the J call TRBJ1-5; no reliable D call. The CDR3 here is CASSLSGSNQPQHF. DNA of the CDR3: TGCGCCAGCAGCTTGTCGGGGAGCAATCAGCCCCAGCATTTT.